This T cell receptor beta chain was sequenced for a study of CD8+CD57+ T cells in acquired aplastic anemia. Study context: DNA recovered from sorted CD4+ and CD8+ cells had a mean of approximately 3.2 ug.

TCR beta VDJ and CDR3 profiles were obtained from a genomic DNA template. TCRdb analysed the reads with MiXCR anew, one entry per CDR3 protein. The profile shows about 420,000 distinct CDR3 sequences, 55% to 75% of them singletons. Points from the study as a whole: Found in both controls and patients were approximately 29 CD8+ CDR3 sequences.

This clonotype has only one observation. What it binds is unknown. Mismatch with germline at one junction end may stem from a read error. This sequence was found in a human donor in good health, serving as a control. Sequencing input: sorted CD4+, CD8+, or CD8+CD57+ T cells (not recorded which) from PBMCs.

The CDR3 DNA is TGTGCTAGCAGCAATAGCGGGGGGGGGCAAGATACACACCTCCACTTT. It codes for CASSNSGGGQDTHLHF. The J gene is TRBJ1-6, the V gene TRBV7-7; D may be TRBD1 (6 bases). Germline V gene data show CDR1 as SSHAT and CDR2 as FNYEAQ (reference sequence). The CDR3 contains 16 residues.